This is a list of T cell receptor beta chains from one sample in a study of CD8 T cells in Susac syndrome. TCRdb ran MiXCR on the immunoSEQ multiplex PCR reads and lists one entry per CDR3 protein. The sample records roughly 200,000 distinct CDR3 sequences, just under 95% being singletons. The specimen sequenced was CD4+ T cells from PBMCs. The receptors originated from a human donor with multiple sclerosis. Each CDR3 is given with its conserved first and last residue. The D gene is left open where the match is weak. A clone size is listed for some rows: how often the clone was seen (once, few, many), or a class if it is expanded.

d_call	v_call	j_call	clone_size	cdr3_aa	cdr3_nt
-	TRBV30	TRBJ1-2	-	CAWRLGSYGYTF	TGTGCCTGGAGATTGGGGAGCTATGGCTACACCTTC
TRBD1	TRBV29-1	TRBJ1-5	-	CSVYSGQIDQPQHF	TGCAGCGTGTACTCGGGACAGATTGATCAGCCCCAGCATTTT
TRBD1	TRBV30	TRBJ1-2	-	CASGQGRSGYTF	TGTGCCTCCGGACAGGGACGAAGTGGCTACACCTTC
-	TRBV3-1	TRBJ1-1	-	CASSQGVGNTEAFF	TGTGCCAGCAGCCAAGGGGTGGGGAACACTGAAGCTTTCTTT
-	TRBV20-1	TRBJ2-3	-	CSASGGLGQRTDTQYF	TGCAGTGCTAGCGGCGGATTAGGACAGCGCACAGATACGCAGTATTTT
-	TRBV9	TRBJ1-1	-	CASSFSEWDTEAFF	TGTGCCAGCAGCTTTTCGGAATGGGACACTGAAGCTTTCTTT
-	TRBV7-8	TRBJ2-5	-	CASSLAGLRETQYF	TGTGCCAGCAGCTTAGCGGGCCTACGGGAGACCCAGTACTTC
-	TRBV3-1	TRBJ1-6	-	CASSQQGTRNSPLHF	TGTGCCAGCAGCCAACAGGGGACCCGGAATTCACCCCTCCACTTT
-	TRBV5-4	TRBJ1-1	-	CASRSGDTEAFF	TGTGCCAGCAGATCGGGGGATACTGAAGCTTTCTTT
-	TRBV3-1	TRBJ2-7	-	CASSPRPGEQYF	TGTGCCAGCAGCCCCCGACCGGGCGAGCAGTACTTC
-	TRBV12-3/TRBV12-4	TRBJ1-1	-	CASSLSGFTEAFF	TGTGCCAGCAGTTTGTCAGGGTTCACTGAAGCTTTCTTT
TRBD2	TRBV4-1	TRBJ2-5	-	CASSQDRGSGGETQYF	TGCGCCAGCAGCCAAGATCGTGGTAGCGGGGGAGAGACCCAGTACTTC
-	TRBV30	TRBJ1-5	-	CAWNQGSNQPQHF	TGTGCCTGGAACCAGGGCAGCAATCAGCCCCAGCATTTT
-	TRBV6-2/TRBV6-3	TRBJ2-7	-	CASSSVGAGWSYEQYF	TGTGCCAGCAGTTCCGTGGGAGCCGGGTGGTCCTACGAGCAGTACTTC
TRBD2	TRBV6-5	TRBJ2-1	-	CATSRAGGPWEQFF	TGTGCCACCTCACGAGCGGGGGGGCCTTGGGAGCAGTTCTTC
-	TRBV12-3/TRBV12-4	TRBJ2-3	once	CASSKQISTDTQYF	TGTGCCAGCAGTAAACAGATTAGCACAGATACGCAGTATTTT
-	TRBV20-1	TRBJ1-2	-	CSAGLQAGYTF	TGCAGTGCTGGACTACAGGCTGGCTACACCTTC
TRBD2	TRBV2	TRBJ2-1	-	CASTTAPSGGANEQFF	TGTGCCAGCACTACAGCCCCCAGCGGGGGGGCGAATGAGCAGTTCTTC
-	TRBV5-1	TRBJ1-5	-	CASSIQDSNQPQHF	TGCGCCAGCAGTATACAGGATAGCAATCAGCCCCAGCATTTT
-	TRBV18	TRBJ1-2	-	CASSPLTENYGYTF	TGTGCCAGCTCACCCCTGACAGAAAACTATGGCTACACCTTC
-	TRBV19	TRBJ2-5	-	CASSILGVETQYF	TGTGCCAGTAGTATACTGGGGGTGGAGACCCAGTACTTC
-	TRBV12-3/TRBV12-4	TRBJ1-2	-	CASSSTANYGYTF	TGTGCCAGCAGTTCAACAGCTAACTATGGCTACACCTTC
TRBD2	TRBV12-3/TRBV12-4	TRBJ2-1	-	CASSPRTSGANEQFF	TGTGCCAGCAGCCCCCGGACTAGCGGGGCCAATGAGCAGTTCTTC
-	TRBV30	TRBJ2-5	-	CAWSRSGETQYF	TGTGCCTGGAGTCGTAGCGGTGAGACCCAGTACTTC
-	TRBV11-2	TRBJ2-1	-	CASSPRADSSYNEQFF	TGTGCCAGCAGCCCTAGGGCGGATAGCTCCTACAATGAGCAGTTCTTC
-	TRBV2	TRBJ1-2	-	CASSDPQGANYGYTF	TGTGCCAGCAGTGATCCGCAGGGTGCGAACTATGGCTACACCTTC
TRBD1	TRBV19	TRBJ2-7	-	CASSGTGGHEQYF	TGTGCCAGTAGTGGGACAGGGGGACACGAGCAGTACTTC
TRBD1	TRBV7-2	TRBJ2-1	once	CASSLQAGQVYNEQFF	TGTGCCAGCAGCTTACAGGCCGGACAGGTATACAATGAGCAGTTCTTC
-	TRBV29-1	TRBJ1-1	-	CSANRLNTEAFF	TGCAGCGCAAACAGGTTGAACACTGAAGCTTTCTTT
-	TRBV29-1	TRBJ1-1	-	CSVDGTGLSEAFF	TGCAGCGTCGACGGTACAGGGCTTTCTGAAGCTTTCTTT
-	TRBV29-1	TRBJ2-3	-	CSVDWVSTDTQYF	TGCAGCGTTGATTGGGTTAGCACAGATACGCAGTATTTT
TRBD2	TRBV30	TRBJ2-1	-	CAWSPGLVSSYNEQFF	TGTGCCTGGAGCCCGGGACTAGTCAGCTCCTACAATGAGCAGTTCTTC
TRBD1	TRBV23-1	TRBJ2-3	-	CASSRGGADTQYF	TGCGCCAGCAGTCGAGGGGGCGCAGATACGCAGTATTTT
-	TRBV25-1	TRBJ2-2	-	CASSLSYTGELFF	TGTGCCAGCAGTCTGTCCTACACCGGGGAGCTGTTTTTT
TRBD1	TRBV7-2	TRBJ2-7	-	CASSLGGQSLYEQYF	TGTGCCAGCAGCTTAGGGGGACAGAGCCTCTACGAGCAGTACTTC